These T cell receptor beta chains were read from a single sample in a study of control samples from healthy donors and cancer patients. Some clones are missing from TCRdb's copy, which holds only in-frame ones; the method was immunoSEQ multiplex PCR. The table shows 17,000 or so clones, with about 89% occurring only once. Sequencing was performed on PBMCs. These receptors came from a man aged 55-75 years with head and neck cancer. Both conserved end residues are part of each CDR3.

j_gene | v_gene | CDR3aa
TRBJ2-7 | TRBV28 | CASSTLAGARYEQYF
TRBJ2-4 | TRBV3-1/TRBV3-2 | CASSPGVANIQYF
TRBJ2-7 | TRBV29-1 | CSVRTSGVYEQYF
TRBJ1-4 | TRBV5-1 | CASSPYDRATNEKLFF
TRBJ2-3 | TRBV19 | CASSDRDRTDTQYF
TRBJ1-5 | TRBV5-5 | CASSLDWWGQGLHQPQHF
TRBJ1-4 | TRBV9 | CASSPGQAATNEKLFF
TRBJ2-1 | TRBV11-2 | CASSLDQQRGEQFF
TRBJ1-2 | TRBV5-1 | CASGFDRGQSYTF
TRBJ1-1 | TRBV25-1 | CASSGGDRATKAFF
TRBJ2-1 | TRBV11-2 | CASSLVDRDRLGNEQFF
TRBJ2-2 | TRBV29-1 | CSVEDQMSGFAGELFF
TRBJ1-3 | TRBV29-1 | CSVEGTDRITGNTIYF
TRBJ2-7 | TRBV3-1/TRBV3-2 | CASSPTTGSYEQYF
TRBJ2-5 | TRBV29-1 | CSVEWAGGETQYF
TRBJ2-1 | TRBV5-1 | CASSSTGMLINEQFF
TRBJ1-1 | TRBV7-2 | CASSLGSAMNTEAFF
TRBJ1-1 | TRBV11-2 | CASSLVRTQAFF
TRBJ1-1 | TRBV2 | CASRDGWNTEAFF
TRBJ1-1 | TRBV2 | CASTQGGNTEAFF
TRBJ2-1 | TRBV7-3 | CASSRDRGGNEQFF
TRBJ2-3 | TRBV10-1 | CASSESTIGTDTQYF
TRBJ2-5 | TRBV3-1/TRBV3-2 | CASSHTTWQETQYF
TRBJ2-5 | TRBV5-6 | CASRLGLAGAQETQYF
TRBJ2-3 | TRBV18 | CASSPSTDTADTQYF
TRBJ2-7 | TRBV12-5 | CASGLVYDGRRGPVKGEQYF
TRBJ1-1 | TRBV6-2/TRBV6-3 | CASSYWQGAEAFF
TRBJ2-1 | TRBV6-5 | CASSYSAGGGLFEQFF
TRBJ1-4 | TRBV19 | CATKDATNEKLFF
TRBJ2-2 | TRBV3-1/TRBV3-2 | CASSQARAGVATGELFF
TRBJ2-3 | TRBV3-1/TRBV3-2 | CASSLDLAGGSKLTDTQYF
TRBJ2-1 | TRBV19 | CATKGSRGLAASSSYNEQFF
TRBJ1-5 | TRBV7-9 | CATGGTAYSNQPQHF
TRBJ2-2 | TRBV7-2 | CATRRTGELFF
TRBJ2-3 | TRBV6-5 | CASSYDYTQYF
TRBJ2-3 | TRBV27 | CASSLRAPDTQYF
TRBJ1-1 | TRBV2 | CASSEALTEAFF
TRBJ1-4 | TRBV9 | CASSVGGWGNEKLFF
TRBJ2-1 | TRBV19 | CASSIGWTGNEQFF
TRBJ1-1 | TRBV5-5 | CASSLRDSRTEAFF
TRBJ2-1 | TRBV19 | CASSIGTSGGAVYNEQFF
TRBJ2-7 | TRBV27 | CASSSPGRSYEQYF
TRBJ2-7 | TRBV29-1 | CSVENDGPGSYEQYF
TRBJ2-1 | TRBV6-5 | CASSLLTGSYNEQFF
TRBJ1-4 | TRBV15 | CATARDREGTNEKLFF
TRBJ2-1 | TRBV4-1 | CASSQEGRRFYNEQFF
TRBJ2-3 | TRBV29-1 | CSVPLDSTDTQYF
TRBJ1-1 | TRBV6-5 | CASNWGGNTEAFF
TRBJ2-1 | TRBV2 | CATQTRYNEQFF
TRBJ2-1 | TRBV9 | CASSGRTSGGYNEQFF
TRBJ1-1 | TRBV5-3 | CARSLAGQHALRTEAFF
TRBJ1-2 | TRBV9 | CASSVTGGEDYGYTF
TRBJ2-5 | TRBV28 | CASSPIFKGLAGQETQYF
TRBJ1-3 | TRBV5-4 | CASSSWGASGNTIYF
TRBJ2-7 | TRBV27 | CASSFTSQYEQYF
TRBJ2-1 | TRBV7-6 | CASSLEGEPSYNEQFF
TRBJ2-2 | TRBV11-3 | CASSLDGGVTQGPNTGELFF